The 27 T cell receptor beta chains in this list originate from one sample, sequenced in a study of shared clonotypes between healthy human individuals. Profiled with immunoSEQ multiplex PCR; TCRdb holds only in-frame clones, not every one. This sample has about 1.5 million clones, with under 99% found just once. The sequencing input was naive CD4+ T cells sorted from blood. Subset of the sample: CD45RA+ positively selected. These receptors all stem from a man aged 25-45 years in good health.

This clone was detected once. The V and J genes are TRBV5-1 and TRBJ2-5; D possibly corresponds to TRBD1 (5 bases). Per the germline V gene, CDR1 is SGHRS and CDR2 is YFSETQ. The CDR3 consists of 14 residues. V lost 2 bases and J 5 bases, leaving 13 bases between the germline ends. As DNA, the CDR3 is TGCGCCAGCAGCTTAACACCATCAGGGGAGACCCAGTACTTC. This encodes CASSLTPSGETQYF.

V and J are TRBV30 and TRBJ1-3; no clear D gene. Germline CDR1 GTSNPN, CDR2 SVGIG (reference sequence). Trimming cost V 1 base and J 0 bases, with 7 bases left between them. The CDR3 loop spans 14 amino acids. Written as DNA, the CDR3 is TGTGCCTGGAGTGCAACGAGCTCTGGAAACACCATATATTTT. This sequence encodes CAWSATSSGNTIYF.

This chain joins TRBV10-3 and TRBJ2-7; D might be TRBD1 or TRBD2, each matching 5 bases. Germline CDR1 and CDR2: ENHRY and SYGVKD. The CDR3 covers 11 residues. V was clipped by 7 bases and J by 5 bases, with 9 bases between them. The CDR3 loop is CAITEGNEQYF. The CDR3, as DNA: TGTGCCATCACCGAGGGGAACGAGCAGTACTTC.

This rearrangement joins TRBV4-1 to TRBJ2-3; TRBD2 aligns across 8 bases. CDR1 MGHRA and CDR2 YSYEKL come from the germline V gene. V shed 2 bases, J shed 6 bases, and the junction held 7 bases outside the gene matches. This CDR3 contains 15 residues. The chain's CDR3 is CASSQTSGLGDTQYF. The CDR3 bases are TGCGCCAGCAGCCAAACTAGCGGTCTTGGCGATACGCAGTATTTT.

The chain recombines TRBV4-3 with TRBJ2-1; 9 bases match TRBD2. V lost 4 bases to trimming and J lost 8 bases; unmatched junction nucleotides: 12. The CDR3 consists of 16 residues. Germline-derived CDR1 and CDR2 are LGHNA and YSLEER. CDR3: CASSPEGGRARYEQFF. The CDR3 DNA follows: TGCGCCAGCAGCCCGGAAGGCGGGAGGGCCCGGTATGAGCAGTTCTTC.

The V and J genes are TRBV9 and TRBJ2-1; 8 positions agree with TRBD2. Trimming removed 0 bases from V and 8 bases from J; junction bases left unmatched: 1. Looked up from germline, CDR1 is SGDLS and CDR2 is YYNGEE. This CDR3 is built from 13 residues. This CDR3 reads CASSVVTSDEQFF. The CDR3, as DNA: TGTGCCAGCAGCGTAGTGACTAGCGATGAGCAGTTCTTC.

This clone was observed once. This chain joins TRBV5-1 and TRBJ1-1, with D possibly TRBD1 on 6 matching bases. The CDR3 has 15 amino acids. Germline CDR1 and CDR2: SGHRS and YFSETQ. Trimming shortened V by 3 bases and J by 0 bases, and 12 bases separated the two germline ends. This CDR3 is CASSSTGFMNTEAFF. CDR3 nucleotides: TGCGCCAGCAGCTCGACAGGTTTCATGAACACTGAAGCTTTCTTT.

The CDR3, as DNA: TGTGCCACCAGCAGAGGCCTGACAGGGGTAGGAGGCACAATGAAGCAGTTCTTC. The encoded protein is CATSRGLTGVGGTMKQFF. The chain carries TRBV15 and TRBJ2-1; 8 bases map to TRBD1. The CDR3 extends over 18 amino acids. Germline V CDR1 and CDR2: LNHNV, YYDKDF (reference sequence). V lost 1 base and J lost 11; bases outside the gene matches: 19.

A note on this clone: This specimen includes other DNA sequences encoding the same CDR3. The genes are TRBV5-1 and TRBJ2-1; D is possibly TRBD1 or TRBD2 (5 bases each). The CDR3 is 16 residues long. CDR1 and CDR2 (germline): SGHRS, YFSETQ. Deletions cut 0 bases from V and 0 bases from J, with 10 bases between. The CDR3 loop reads CASSLGGMSSYNEQFF. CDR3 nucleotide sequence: TGCGCCAGCAGCTTGGGGGGGATGAGCTCCTACAATGAGCAGTTCTTC.

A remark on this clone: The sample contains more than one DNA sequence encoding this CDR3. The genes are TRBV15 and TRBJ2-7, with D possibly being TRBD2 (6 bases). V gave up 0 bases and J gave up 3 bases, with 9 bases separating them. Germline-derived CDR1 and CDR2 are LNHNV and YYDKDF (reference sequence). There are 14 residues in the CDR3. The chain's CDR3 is CATSREGGGYEQYF. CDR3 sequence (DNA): TGTGCCACCAGCAGAGAGGGGGGAGGCTACGAGCAGTACTTC.

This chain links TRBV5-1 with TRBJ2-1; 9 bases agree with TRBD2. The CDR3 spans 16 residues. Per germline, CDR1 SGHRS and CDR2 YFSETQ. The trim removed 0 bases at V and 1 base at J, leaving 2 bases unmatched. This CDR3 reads CASSLVAGVSYNEQFF. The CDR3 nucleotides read TGCGCCAGCAGCTTGGTAGCGGGAGTATCCTACAATGAGCAGTTCTTC.

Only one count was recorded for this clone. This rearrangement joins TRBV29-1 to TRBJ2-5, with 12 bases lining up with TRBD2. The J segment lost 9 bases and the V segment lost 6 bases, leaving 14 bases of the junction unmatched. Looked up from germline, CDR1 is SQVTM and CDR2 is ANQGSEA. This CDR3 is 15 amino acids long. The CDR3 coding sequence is TGCAGCGTGGCCACCGGGACTAGCGGGTCCTCTTCCCAGTACTTC. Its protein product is CSVATGTSGSSSQYF.

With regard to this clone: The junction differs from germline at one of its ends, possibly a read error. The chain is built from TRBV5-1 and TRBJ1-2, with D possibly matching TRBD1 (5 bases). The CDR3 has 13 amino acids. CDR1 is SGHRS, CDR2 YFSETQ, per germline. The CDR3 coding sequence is TGCGCCAGCAGCTTCGACGGGGCGCGAGCCGGTTCCTTC. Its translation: CASSFDGARAGSF.

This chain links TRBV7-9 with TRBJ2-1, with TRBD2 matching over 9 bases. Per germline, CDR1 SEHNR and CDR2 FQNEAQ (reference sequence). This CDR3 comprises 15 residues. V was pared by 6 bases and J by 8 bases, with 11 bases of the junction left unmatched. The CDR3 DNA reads TGTGCCAGCAGACGATATAGCGGGAGTGTGCATGAGCAGTTCTTC. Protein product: CASRRYSGSVHEQFF.

DNA of the CDR3: TGTGCCAGCAGCGTAGTCGGATCCTCCAACCCTACAGATACGCAGTATTTT. Translating it yields CASSVVGSSNPTDTQYF. The chain carries TRBV9 and TRBJ2-3, with D unresolved. This CDR3 contains 17 residues. Germline CDR1 reads SGDLS; CDR2 reads YYNGEE. V was pared by 0 bases and J by 3 bases, with 17 bases between.

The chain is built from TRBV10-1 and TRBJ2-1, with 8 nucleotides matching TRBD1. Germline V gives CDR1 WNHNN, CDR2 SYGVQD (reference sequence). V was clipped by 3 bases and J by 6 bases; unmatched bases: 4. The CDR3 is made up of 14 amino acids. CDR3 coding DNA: TGCGCCAGCAGTGACAGGGGGCATGGCAATGAGCAGTTCTTC. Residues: CASSDRGHGNEQFF.

In nucleotides, the CDR3 is TGTGCCAGCAGTGAAGGATACGGCTCCTACAATGAGCAGTTCTTC. Its protein product is CASSEGYGSYNEQFF. The V gene is TRBV6-4, the J gene TRBJ2-1; no clear D. Germline V gene lookup returns CDR1 MRHNA and CDR2 SNTAGT. Deletions cut 3 bases from V and 0 bases from J, with 9 bases between. CDR3 size: 15 residues.

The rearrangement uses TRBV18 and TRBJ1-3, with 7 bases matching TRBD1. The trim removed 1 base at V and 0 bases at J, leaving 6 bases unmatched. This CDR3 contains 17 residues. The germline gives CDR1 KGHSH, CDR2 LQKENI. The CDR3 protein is CASSPRGTATSGNTIYF. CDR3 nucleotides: TGTGCCAGCTCACCACGAGGGACAGCCACCTCTGGAAACACCATATATTTT.

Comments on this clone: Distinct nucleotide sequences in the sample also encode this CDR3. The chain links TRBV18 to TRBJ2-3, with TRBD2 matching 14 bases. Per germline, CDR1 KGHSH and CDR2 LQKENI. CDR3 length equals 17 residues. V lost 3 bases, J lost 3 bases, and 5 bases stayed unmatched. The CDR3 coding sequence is TGTGCCAGCTCACCCGGGACTAGCGGGAGAGGAACAGATACGCAGTATTTT. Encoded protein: CASSPGTSGRGTDTQYF.

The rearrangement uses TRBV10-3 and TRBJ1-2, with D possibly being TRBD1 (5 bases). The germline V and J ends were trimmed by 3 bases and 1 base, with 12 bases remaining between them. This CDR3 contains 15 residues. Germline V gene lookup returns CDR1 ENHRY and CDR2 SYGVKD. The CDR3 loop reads CAISEMAGLNYGYTF. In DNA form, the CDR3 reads TGTGCCATCAGTGAAATGGCAGGGCTTAACTATGGCTACACCTTC.

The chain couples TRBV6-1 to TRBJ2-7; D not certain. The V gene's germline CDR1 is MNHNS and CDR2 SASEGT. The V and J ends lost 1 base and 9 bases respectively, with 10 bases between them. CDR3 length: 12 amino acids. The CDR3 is CASSEGTFRQYF. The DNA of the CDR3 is TGTGCCAGCAGTGAAGGGACCTTTCGGCAGTACTTC.

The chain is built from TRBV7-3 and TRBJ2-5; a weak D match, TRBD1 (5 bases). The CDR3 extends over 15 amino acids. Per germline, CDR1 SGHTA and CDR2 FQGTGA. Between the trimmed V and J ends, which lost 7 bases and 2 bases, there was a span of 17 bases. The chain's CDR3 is CASIHRGTEQETQYF. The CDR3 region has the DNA TGTGCCAGCATCCATAGGGGAACGGAACAAGAGACCCAGTACTTC. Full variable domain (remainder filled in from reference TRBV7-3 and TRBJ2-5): GAGVSQTPSNKVTEKGKYVELRCDPISGHTALYWYRQSLGQGPEFLIYFQGTGAADDSGLPNDRFFAVRPEGSVSTLKIQRTERGDSAVYLCASIHRGTEQETQYFGPGTRLLVL.

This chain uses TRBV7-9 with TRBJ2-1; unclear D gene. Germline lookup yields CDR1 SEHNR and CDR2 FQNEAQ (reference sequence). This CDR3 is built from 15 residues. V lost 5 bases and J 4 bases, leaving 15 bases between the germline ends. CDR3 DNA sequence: TGTGCCAGCAGCCCGCCCGGCGGCGGTTACAATGAGCAGTTCTTC. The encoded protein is CASSPPGGGYNEQFF.

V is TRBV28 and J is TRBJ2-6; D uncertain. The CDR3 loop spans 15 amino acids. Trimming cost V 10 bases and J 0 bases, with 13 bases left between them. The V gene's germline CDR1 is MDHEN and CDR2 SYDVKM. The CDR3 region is CATRNRASGANVLTF. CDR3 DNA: TGTGCCACCCGAAATAGGGCCTCTGGGGCCAACGTCCTGACTTTC.

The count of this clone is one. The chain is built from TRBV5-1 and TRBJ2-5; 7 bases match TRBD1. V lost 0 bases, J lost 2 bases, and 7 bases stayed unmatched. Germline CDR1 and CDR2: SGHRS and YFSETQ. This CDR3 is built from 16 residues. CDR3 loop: CASSLAGTVVQETQYF. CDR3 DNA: TGCGCCAGCAGCTTGGCTGGGACAGTAGTTCAAGAGACCCAGTACTTC.

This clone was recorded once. The CDR3 DNA reads as TGCAGCGTTGATTCTAGCGGCACAGATACGCAGTATTTT. Translating it yields CSVDSSGTDTQYF. The gene calls are TRBV29-1 and TRBJ2-3; TRBD2 might be the D (6 bases). The germline V gene encodes CDR1 SQVTM and CDR2 ANQGSEA. The CDR3 covers 13 residues. V was clipped by 3 bases and J by 1 base, with 8 bases between them.

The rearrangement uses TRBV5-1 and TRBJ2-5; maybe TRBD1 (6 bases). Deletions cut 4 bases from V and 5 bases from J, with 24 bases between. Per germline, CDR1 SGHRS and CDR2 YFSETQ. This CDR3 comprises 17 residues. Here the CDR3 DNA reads TGCGCCAGCAGCGGGGGATTACAGGGTGCCCAGTGGGAGACCCAGTACTTC. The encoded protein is CASSGGLQGAQWETQYF.